The 19 T cell receptor beta chains below were found in one sample sequenced in a study of regulatory T cells in long-lasting Graves disease. TCR beta libraries were built with iRepertoire HTBI primers and Arm-PCR of CDR3 regions. Using its own MiXCR run on the multiplex PCR reads, TCRdb lists one record per CDR3 protein. The data contain hundreds of thousands of distinct CDR3 sequences, 13% of them singletons. This sample's time point: newly diagnosed GD, antithyroid drugs for less than 3 months. PBMC-derived RNA was used for the TCR library. Separately, the same data were catalogued under a study of T cells in Graves' hyperthyroidism and ophthalmopathy.

The material was peripheral blood mononuclear cells (PBMCs), obtained at new diagnosis, from a patient treated with antithyroid drugs. The receptors come from a man aged 25-45 years with Graves disease.

In its sample, this clonotype was seen many times. V usage is TRBV10-1 and J usage is TRBJ2-2; possible D gene TRBD1, 6 bases. The CDR3 has 14 amino acids. Germline V lookup: CDR1 WNHNN, CDR2 SYGVQD (reference sequence). V was shortened by 6 bases and J by 1 base, with 9 bases between the two germline ends. The chain's CDR3 is CASRQGLNTGELFF. The DNA for the CDR3 is TGCGCCAGCAGACAGGGCCTGAACACCGGGGAGCTGTTTTTT.

This clonotype was observed many times. The CDR3 loop reads CASSLALTRLAGRGDYNEQFF. CDR3 bases: TGTGCCAGCAGCTTAGCTTTGACACGGCTAGCGGGGCGCGGGGATTACAATGAGCAGTTCTTC. The V and J genes are TRBV7-8 and TRBJ2-1; 9 bases are a match to TRBD2. CDR3 length equals 21 residues. Germline-derived CDR1 and CDR2 are SGHVS and FQNEAQ. V lost 0 bases, J lost 4 bases, and 19 bases stayed unmatched.

This clonotype was counted ten times or more. V is TRBV7-2 and J is TRBJ2-1, with a tentative D call TRBD1 (6 bases). Germline V lookup: CDR1 SGHTA, CDR2 FQGNSA. The CDR3 length is 13 residues. Trimming pared 2 bases from V and 9 bases from J, leaving 11 bases between. CDR3 sequence: CASSLWWTVEQFF. The DNA of the CDR3 is TGTGCCAGCAGCTTATGGTGGACAGTTGAGCAGTTCTTC. Drawing the rest from reference TRBV7-2 and TRBJ2-1, the complete variable domain is GAGVSQSPSNKVTEKGKDVELRCDPISGHTALYWYRQSLGQGLEFLIYFQGNSAPDKSGLPSDRFSAERTGGSVSTLTIQRTQQEDSAVYLCASSLWWTVEQFFGPGTRLTVL.

This clonotype showed up many times. The chain combines TRBV2 with TRBJ1-2; 7 nucleotides match TRBD1. Germline V gene lookup returns CDR1 SNHLY and CDR2 FYNNEI. This CDR3 has 14 amino acids. The junction had 10 bases not matched to a gene; V was cut back by 8 bases and J by 4 bases. CDR3 in amino acids: CASGLGQPVYGYTF. The CDR3 DNA reads TGTGCCAGCGGACTGGGACAGCCCGTCTATGGCTACACCTTC.

In its sample, this clonotype was seen many times. The chain carries TRBV12-3 or TRBV12-4 and TRBJ2-1; D unclear. Trimming cost V 3 bases and J 5 bases, with 5 bases left between them. CDR3 size: 12 residues. CDR3 protein: CASSFRNNEQFF. The CDR3 DNA reads TGTGCCAGCAGTTTTAGGAACAATGAGCAGTTCTTC.

J is TRBJ2-7 and V is TRBV14; D tentatively reads TRBD1 or TRBD2 (5 bases each). The length of the CDR3 is 13 residues. V was shortened by 5 bases and J by 4 bases, with 12 bases between the two germline ends. Per germline, CDR1 SGHDN and CDR2 FVKESK. CDR3 loop: CASSALGVYEQYF. In nucleotides, the CDR3 is TGTGCCAGCAGCGCCTTGGGGGTTTACGAGCAGTACTTC.

The rearrangement links TRBV6-5 to TRBJ2-5, with TRBD2 identical over 7 bases. The CDR3 is 18 residues long. Germline CDR1 is MNHEY and CDR2 is SVGAGI. The junction had 18 bases not matched to a gene; V was cut back by 2 bases and J by 6 bases. The CDR3 here is CASSYDREEREGGKTQYF. The CDR3 coding sequence is TGTGCCAGCAGTTACGATCGAGAGGAGCGGGAAGGAGGGAAGACCCAGTACTTC.

This clonotype was counted many times. The chain links TRBV5-6 to TRBJ1-5; D is undetermined. Germline V CDR1 and CDR2: SGHDT, YYEEEE. The CDR3 totals 17 residues. Trimming left V 0 bases short and J 2 bases short, with 15 bases between. CDR3 DNA sequence: TGTGCCAGCAGCTTGGCCGGAGTATGGGGAGGCAATCAGCCCCAGCATTTT. Encoded protein: CASSLAGVWGGNQPQHF.

Comments on this clonotype: The junction departs from the called germline gene at one end, perhaps through a read error. The chain employs TRBV5-1 and TRBJ2-7, with unresolved D. The CDR3 totals 15 residues. CDR1 and CDR2 from the germline V gene are SGHRS and YFSETQ. The CDR3 sequence is CAGSPEIGNSYEQYF. CDR3 sequence (DNA): TGCGCCGGCAGTCCCGAGATAGGGAACTCCTACGAGCAGTACTTC.

The sample holds many counts of this clonotype. V is TRBV9 and J is TRBJ2-3; D gene ambiguous. CDR3 length: 14 residues. With 0 bases removed from V and 6 bases from J, the gap between germline ends came to 11 bases. CDR1 is SGDLS and CDR2 is YYNGEE in the germline V gene. CDR3 residues: CASSVEGIPDTQYF. As DNA, the CDR3 is TGTGCCAGCAGCGTAGAAGGGATCCCGGATACGCAGTATTTT.

This clonotype was picked up many times. The chain carries TRBV12-3 or TRBV12-4 and TRBJ2-1; 8 nucleotides match TRBD2. V gave up 3 bases and J gave up 6 bases; unmatched junction bases: 13. The CDR3 is 17 residues long. DNA of the CDR3: TGTGCCAGCAGTTTCAGGGTAGGAGGGAGCGGGAGCAATGAGCAGTTCTTC. It specifies CASSFRVGGSGSNEQFF.

This clonotype came up a few times. J is TRBJ2-2 and V is TRBV24-1; 9 bases are a match to TRBD1. The CDR3 covers 16 residues. Per the germline V gene, CDR1 is KGHDR and CDR2 is SFDVKD. The V gene end was trimmed by 7 bases and the J gene end by 3 bases; junction bases not matched to a gene: 8. The CDR3 sequence: CATRNTGGADTGELFF. The CDR3 DNA follows: TGTGCCACCAGAAATACAGGGGGCGCAGACACCGGGGAGCTGTTTTTT.

This clonotype has at least ten counts. The chain combines TRBV28 with TRBJ2-7; perhaps D is TRBD1 or TRBD2 (5 bases each). There are 13 residues in the CDR3. Germline V gene lookup returns CDR1 MDHEN and CDR2 SYDVKM. V was cut by 6 bases and J by 2 bases, with 11 bases left in between. The CDR3 DNA reads as TGTGCCAGCAGCCCGGGACCAGCCTACGAGCAGTACTTC. This sequence encodes CASSPGPAYEQYF. Full variable domain (outside the CDR3, taken from reference TRBV28 and TRBJ2-7): DVKVTQSSRYLVKRTGEKVFLECVQDMDHENMFWYRQDPGLGLRLIYFSYDVKMKEKGDIPEGYSVSREKKERFSLILESASTNQTSMYLCASSPGPAYEQYFGPGTRLTVT.

The rearrangement links TRBV18 to TRBJ1-4, with D maybe TRBD1 (5 bases). This CDR3 has 13 amino acids. The ends were cut back, 6 bases at V and 8 bases at J, with 13 bases in the middle. Germline assignment: CDR1 KGHSH and CDR2 LQKENI. The CDR3 sequence: CASSGLRDEKLFF. For the CDR3, the DNA is TGTGCCAGCTCGGGGCTGAGGGACGAAAAACTGTTTTTT.

This clonotype was seen at least ten times. The V and J genes are TRBV28 and TRBJ2-7; tentatively, D is TRBD1 (5 bases). Germline V gene sequence: CDR1 MDHEN, CDR2 SYDVKM. The length of the CDR3 is 14 residues. The V and J ends lost 4 bases and 4 bases respectively, with 14 bases between them. The CDR3 DNA reads as TGTGCCAGCAGTTGGGGCCTAGGGATTTACGAGCAGTACTTC. Encoded protein: CASSWGLGIYEQYF.

This rearrangement joins TRBV19 to TRBJ1-1; D unclear. Germline V CDR1 and CDR2: LNHDA, SQIVND (reference sequence). This CDR3 comprises 14 residues. Trimming stripped 3 bases from V and 2 bases from J, with 10 bases between. The CDR3 DNA reads as TGTGCCAGTAGTATGACGACGGGCAACACTGAAGCTTTCTTT. Protein product: CASSMTTGNTEAFF.

This clonotype was seen repeatedly, ten times or more. The rearrangement joins TRBV6-2 or TRBV6-3 to TRBJ1-2, with 9 bases that match TRBD1. CDR3 size: 14 residues. Germline V gives CDR1 MNHEY, CDR2 SVGEGT. Losses at the gene ends were 11 bases for V and 2 bases for J; bases not matched to a gene: 9. The CDR3 is CAGRGTGRNYGYTF. In DNA, the CDR3 is TGTGCCGGACGCGGGACAGGGAGAAACTATGGCTACACCTTC.

This clonotype showed up many times. CDR3 in amino acids: CASSTRGTSKAGELFF. The CDR3 DNA sequence: TGTGCCAGTAGTACCCGTGGGACCTCAAAGGCCGGGGAGCTGTTTTTT. V gene TRBV19 combines with J gene TRBJ2-2; the D gene could be TRBD1 or TRBD2 (5 bases each). The V end lost 4 bases, the J end lost 6 bases, and 18 bases lay between the germline ends. From germline, CDR1 is LNHDA and CDR2 SQIVND (reference sequence). This CDR3 is built from 16 residues.

This clonotype was counted a few times. The chain employs TRBV6-1 and TRBJ1-4; D gene uncertain. V dropped 0 bases and J dropped 8 bases, with 16 bases sitting between them. In germline, CDR1 is MNHNS, CDR2 SASEGT. This CDR3 has 16 amino acids. Here the CDR3 reads CASSEAHSASGEKLFF. As DNA, the CDR3 is TGTGCCAGCAGTGAAGCGCACTCCGCCTCGGGGGAAAAACTGTTTTTT.